These 2 T cell receptor beta chains share one sample of origin, sequenced in a study of metastatic and nonmetastatic thyroid tumors. Through MiXCR, TCRdb re-clonotyped the PCR reads. Here the sample spans 30,000 to 50,000 clones, roughly 13% being singletons. No treatment had been given to any patient before thyroid surgery. Sample: blood. All receptors derive from a female donor with papillary thyroid cancer or a benign thyroid nodule (not recorded which). Some clones in this sample may be carry-over from other donors' samples.

This clone showed up many times. V is TRBV12-3 or TRBV12-4 and J is TRBJ2-1, with 7 bases aligning to TRBD1. CDR3 length equals 18 residues. Trimming at V came to 3 bases and at J to 1 base, leaving 12 bases not matched to a gene. In DNA, the CDR3 is TGTGCCAGCAGTTTGAGGCAGGGACAGACCCAATCCTACAATGAGCAGTTCTTC. Amino acids: CASSLRQGQTQSYNEQFF.

This clone has at least ten counts. The chain carries TRBV14 and TRBJ1-1; D is undetermined. The CDR3 is 13 residues long. V was trimmed by 1 base and J by 11 bases, leaving 14 bases between them. Germline V CDR1 and CDR2: SGHDN, FVKESK. CDR3 residues: CASSQVGRAGAFF. Written as DNA, the CDR3 is TGTGCCAGCAGCCAAGTGGGAAGGGCGGGCGCTTTCTTT.